Following are 12 T cell receptor beta chains from one sample sequenced in a study of technical replicates of blood from a few donors. Repertoires were generated with immunoSEQ multiplex PCR, while TCRdb's copy carries only in-frame clones and drops some. The top ten hold over 9% of the sample, which has approximately 16,000 clones, about 87% seen once. The sample taken for sequencing was PBMCs. These receptors were taken from a human donor in good health.

This chain uses TRBV4-1 with TRBJ2-1; D might be TRBD2 (6 bases). Looked up from germline, CDR1 is MGHRA and CDR2 is YSYEKL. V shed 4 bases and J shed 7 bases, with 11 bases lying between them. This CDR3 comprises 13 residues. The CDR3 is CASSRGTPNEQFF. In nucleotides, the CDR3 is TGCGCCAGCAGCCGCGGGACCCCTAATGAGCAGTTCTTC.

The CDR3 sequence is CASSRSGNTDTQYF. The DNA for the CDR3 is TGTGCCAGCAGCCGTAGCGGGAACACAGATACGCAGTATTTT. The rearrangement links TRBV7-2 to TRBJ2-3; 8 positions match TRBD2. J gave up 2 bases and V 5 bases, and 3 bases lay outside the gene matches. Germline V gives CDR1 SGHTA, CDR2 FQGNSA. This CDR3 spans 14 amino acids.

The chain employs TRBV15 and TRBJ2-3, with 7 nucleotides matching TRBD2. The CDR3 loop spans 18 amino acids. Trimming cost V 0 bases and J 2 bases; bases outside gene matches: 11. In germline, CDR1 is LNHNV, CDR2 YYDKDF (reference sequence). The CDR3 DNA sequence: TGTGCCACCAGCAGAGATCCCCCTAGCGGAGGCCTCACAGATACGCAGTATTTT. Its protein is CATSRDPPSGGLTDTQYF.

The rearrangement uses TRBV7-9 and TRBJ2-1; maybe TRBD1 (7 bases). CDR3 length: 13 amino acids. CDR1 and CDR2 (germline): SEHNR, FQNEAQ (reference sequence). V was trimmed by 6 bases and J by 9 bases, leaving 15 bases between them. The CDR3 DNA follows: TGTGCCAGCAGGCGGGACAGAGGGAGTGAGCAGTTCTTC. Protein: CASRRDRGSEQFF.

This chain uses TRBV6-5 with TRBJ1-2; TRBD1 is a possible D gene (6 bases). The CDR3 is 12 amino acids. Germline V lookup: CDR1 MNHEY, CDR2 SVGAGI. Deletions cut 6 bases from V and 2 bases from J, with 7 bases between. CDR3 region: CASRGQNYGYTF. CDR3 DNA: TGTGCCAGCAGAGGACAGAACTATGGCTACACCTTC.

The gene calls are TRBV23-1 and TRBJ1-4, with 10 bases identical to TRBD1. TRBV23-1 is an open reading frame, and its role is uncertain. This CDR3 has 17 amino acids. V gave up 2 bases and J gave up 1 base; unmatched junction bases: 4. DNA of the CDR3: TGCGCCAGCAGTCAACGACAGGGGGCCCTAACTAATGAAAAACTGTTTTTT. This translates into CASSQRQGALTNEKLFF.

This chain joins TRBV9 and TRBJ2-3, with TRBD1 matching over 9 bases. Trimming removed 2 bases from V and 0 bases from J; junction bases left unmatched: 4. The CDR3 contains 16 residues. The V gene's germline CDR1 is SGDLS and CDR2 YYNGEE. CDR3 DNA: TGTGCCAGCAGCGTGGGACAGGGTCCTAGCACAGATACGCAGTATTTT. It specifies CASSVGQGPSTDTQYF.

This chain uses TRBV5-6 with TRBJ1-2, with 7 bases matching TRBD1. Germline-derived CDR1 and CDR2 are SGHDT and YYEEEE. With V trimmed by 0 bases and J by 4 bases, 3 bases remained unmatched. CDR3 length: 14 amino acids. The CDR3: CASSLAGQFYGYTF. The CDR3 nucleotides read TGTGCCAGCAGCTTGGCGGGACAGTTCTATGGCTACACCTTC.

The chain has TRBV30 and TRBJ2-5; D is undetermined. Trimming stripped 2 bases from V and 2 bases from J, with 9 bases between. Germline lookup yields CDR1 GTSNPN and CDR2 SVGIG (reference sequence). This CDR3 is built from 13 residues. The CDR3, as DNA: TGTGCCTGGAGTCTGAAACAGCAAGAGACCCAGTACTTC. Its protein product is CAWSLKQQETQYF.

The rearrangement uses TRBV10-1 and TRBJ2-1; TRBD2 matches at 11 bases. The CDR3 covers 16 residues. CDR1 and CDR2 from the germline V gene are WNHNN and SYGVQD (reference sequence). With 3 bases clipped from V and 4 bases from J, the junction kept 5 bases outside the gene matches. The CDR3 region is CASSDSLAGAYNEQFF. CDR3 DNA sequence: TGCGCCAGCAGTGATTCACTAGCGGGGGCTTACAATGAGCAGTTCTTC.

The rearrangement links TRBV5-1 to TRBJ1-1; TRBD1 is a possible D gene (5 bases). The CDR3 length is 15 residues. CDR1 is SGHRS and CDR2 is YFSETQ in the germline V gene. V was trimmed by 3 bases and J by 6 bases, leaving 18 bases between them. CDR3 in DNA: TGCGCCAGCAGCTCCCGGGCCCCTAGGGGTTCTGAAGCTTTCTTT. It translates to CASSSRAPRGSEAFF.

This chain joins TRBV11-2 and TRBJ2-7, with D tentatively TRBD2 (5 bases). Germline V CDR1 and CDR2: SGHAT, FQNNGV. V was pared by 1 base and J by 7 bases, with 17 bases between. CDR3 length equals 15 residues. The CDR3 sequence is CASSLGGSTRWEQYF. CDR3 bases: TGTGCCAGCAGCTTAGGAGGGTCCACCCGATGGGAGCAGTACTTC.